These T cell receptor beta chains were read from a single sample in a study of OX40 agonist ivuxolimab in advanced cancers. The protocol was immunoSEQ multiplex PCR, while the TCRdb copy is restricted to in-frame clones and leaves out a portion. The table lists about 76,000 clones, about 89% of them singletons. The material sequenced was CD4+ or CD8+ T cells sorted from blood, taken in a trial of the OX40 agonist ivuxolimab. The origin of the receptors is an adult with an advanced solid tumor such as melanoma, head and neck, liver or kidney cancer. CDR3s include the opening cysteine and the closing phenylalanine or tryptophan. D genes are given only for firm matches. Some rows have no size entry. The others give once, few or many, or a class for an expanded clone.

d_gene	abundance	len	v_gene	j_gene	CDR3aa	CDR3nt
-	-	13	TRBV9	TRBJ2-3	CASTPLAQDTQYF	TGTGCCAGCACTCCTCTAGCACAAGATACGCAGTATTTT
-	-	12	TRBV15	TRBJ1-1	CATSRDLGEAFF	TGTGCCACCAGCAGAGATCTAGGTGAAGCTTTCTTT
TRBD1	-	15	TRBV28	TRBJ2-7	CASSTGQGHSYEQYF	TGTGCCAGCAGTACAGGACAGGGACATTCCTACGAGCAGTACTTC
-	-	15	TRBV4-2	TRBJ1-4	CASSQDWPANEKLFF	TGTGCCAGCAGCCAAGACTGGCCGGCTAATGAAAAACTGTTTTTT
-	-	14	TRBV5-1	TRBJ2-7	CASSLGTSSYEQYF	TGCGCCAGCAGCTTGGGAACCTCCTCCTACGAGCAGTACTTC
TRBD2	-	15	TRBV10-3	TRBJ2-1	CAISSEAGEWDEQFF	TGTGCCATCAGCTCGGAAGCGGGAGAGTGGGATGAGCAGTTCTTC
-	-	14	TRBV2	TRBJ1-5	CASSPDGSNQPQHF	TGTGCCAGCAGTCCGGACGGCAGCAATCAGCCCCAGCATTTT
-	once	14	TRBV19	TRBJ2-1	CASSIDWSYNEQFF	TGTGCCAGTAGTATAGACTGGTCCTACAATGAGCAGTTCTTC
TRBD2	-	14	TRBV27	TRBJ2-7	CASSRTSGSYEQYF	TGTGCCAGCAGCCGGACTAGCGGGAGTTACGAGCAGTACTTC
-	-	15	TRBV6-6	TRBJ2-2	CASSYLGADTGELFF	TGTGCCAGCAGTTACTTGGGCGCCGACACCGGGGAGCTGTTTTTT
-	-	16	TRBV6-5	TRBJ1-3	CASSYSRGGPGNTIYF	TGTGCCAGCAGTTACTCCCGGGGGGGACCTGGAAACACCATATATTTT
-	-	13	TRBV11-2	TRBJ2-7	CASSPEGIYEQYF	TGTGCCAGCAGCCCTGAAGGAATCTACGAGCAGTACTTC
TRBD1	-	13	TRBV16	TRBJ2-7	CASSHPGQSEQYF	TGTGCCAGCAGCCACCCGGGACAGAGCGAGCAGTACTTC
-	-	17	TRBV12-5	TRBJ2-1	CASGLATGSSSYNEQFF	TGTGCTAGTGGTTTGGCTACCGGGTCCAGCTCCTACAATGAGCAGTTCTTC
TRBD2	-	15	TRBV27	TRBJ2-5	CASSLLGGSGKTQYF	TGTGCCAGCAGTTTACTCGGCGGGAGTGGGAAGACCCAGTACTTC
-	-	13	TRBV18	TRBJ2-7	CASSPLGSSEQYF	TGTGCCAGCTCACCGCTCGGCTCAAGCGAGCAGTACTTC
-	-	12	TRBV2	TRBJ2-3	CASSGIADTQYF	TGTGCCAGCAGCGGTATAGCGGATACGCAGTATTTT
-	-	10	TRBV2	TRBJ2-7	CASSSYEQYF	TGTGCCAGCAGTTCCTACGAGCAGTACTTC
-	-	16	TRBV21-1	TRBJ2-7	CASSNLPGLAVKRQYF	TGTGCCAGCAGCAATCTTCCGGGACTAGCAGTTAAGAGGCAGTACTTC
TRBD1	-	12	TRBV2	TRBJ2-5	CASRDRGETQYF	TGTGCCAGCAGAGACAGGGGAGAGACCCAGTACTTC
-	-	17	TRBV28	TRBJ1-3	CASSFADSHPSGNTIYF	TGTGCCAGCAGTTTTGCGGACAGTCATCCCTCTGGAAACACCATATATTTT
TRBD1	-	14	TRBV10-1	TRBJ2-1	CASSPGGSYNEQFF	TGCGCCAGCAGTCCAGGGGGCTCCTACAATGAGCAGTTCTTC
-	-	13	TRBV6-5	TRBJ2-7	CASSSFLTYEQYF	TGTGCCAGCAGCTCCTTCCTGACCTACGAGCAGTACTTC
-	-	16	TRBV5-1	TRBJ2-6	CASSLGMEAWANVLTF	TGCGCCAGCAGCTTGGGTATGGAGGCGTGGGCCAACGTCCTGACTTTC
-	-	15	TRBV6-6	TRBJ1-2	CASRSGHGANYGYTF	TGTGCCAGCAGGTCGGGCCACGGGGCCAACTATGGCTACACCTTC
TRBD2	once	14	TRBV19	TRBJ2-1	CATLREREGNEQFF	TGTGCCACCCTTCGGGAGCGGGAGGGCAATGAGCAGTTCTTC
-	-	14	TRBV7-7	TRBJ2-5	CASSSQPGKETQYF	TGTGCTAGCAGCTCGCAACCGGGGAAAGAGACCCAGTACTTC
-	-	13	TRBV19	TRBJ1-1	CASSMVGVTEAFF	TGTGCCAGTAGTATGGTCGGAGTGACTGAAGCTTTCTTT
-	-	15	TRBV5-1	TRBJ1-2	CASSLGGEANYGYTF	TGCGCCAGCAGCTTGGGAGGGGAGGCTAACTATGGCTACACCTTC
-	-	15	TRBV19	TRBJ1-1	CASSTYVRSETEAFF	TGTGCCAGTAGTACCTATGTTCGGAGCGAGACTGAAGCTTTCTTT
-	-	12	TRBV5-4	TRBJ2-1	CASSWGANEQFF	TGTGCCAGCAGCTGGGGGGCTAATGAGCAGTTCTTC
-	-	14	TRBV7-8	TRBJ1-4	CASSPRRSGEKLFF	TGTGCCAGCAGCCCGCGCAGGTCTGGGGAAAAACTGTTTTTT
-	-	15	TRBV5-5	TRBJ2-7	CASSLAWTATYEQYF	TGTGCCAGCAGCTTGGCTTGGACAGCGACCTACGAGCAGTACTTC
-	-	15	TRBV2	TRBJ2-1	CASSERLVSHNEQFF	TGTGCCAGCAGTGAAAGACTAGTTTCCCACAATGAGCAGTTCTTC
TRBD2	-	16	TRBV18	TRBJ2-3	CASSPPASGDTDTQYF	TGTGCCAGCTCACCACCGGCTAGCGGAGACACAGATACGCAGTATTTT
-	few	15	TRBV18	TRBJ1-5	CASSPTGYSNQPQHF	TGTGCCAGCTCACCGACCGGTTATAGCAATCAGCCCCAGCATTTT
-	-	13	TRBV19	TRBJ1-2	CASSIGEDYGYTF	TGTGCCAGTAGTATTGGGGAAGACTATGGCTACACCTTC
TRBD1	-	14	TRBV18	TRBJ2-7	CASSPGQAGYEQYF	TGTGCCAGCTCACCTGGACAGGCCGGCTACGAGCAGTACTTC
-	-	14	TRBV28	TRBJ1-4	CASTRWDSNEKLFF	TGTGCCAGCACTAGGTGGGATTCTAATGAAAAACTGTTTTTT
TRBD2	-	14	TRBV6-6	TRBJ2-3	CASSYLAGSDTQYF	TGTGCCAGCAGTTACCTAGCGGGGTCAGATACGCAGTATTTT
-	-	15	TRBV28	TRBJ1-1	CASSLGRVLRTEAFF	TGTGCCAGCAGTTTAGGTCGGGTCCTCAGGACTGAAGCTTTCTTT
-	-	13	TRBV27	TRBJ2-3	CASSTVGADTQYF	TGTGCCAGCTCAACCGTGGGGGCAGATACGCAGTATTTT
-	-	14	TRBV6-5	TRBJ1-1	CASSLVIGDTEAFF	TGTGCCAGCAGCCTTGTCATTGGGGACACTGAAGCTTTCTTT
TRBD2	-	17	TRBV11-2	TRBJ2-3	CASSSGSGLASTDTQYF	TGTGCCAGCAGCTCCGGCTCCGGACTAGCGAGCACAGATACGCAGTATTTT
-	-	15	TRBV7-9	TRBJ2-7	CASSLKIGQNYEQYF	TGTGCCAGCAGCTTAAAAATTGGACAGAACTACGAGCAGTACTTC
-	-	12	TRBV6-1	TRBJ1-2	CASNPANHGYTF	TGTGCCAGCAACCCCGCAAACCATGGCTACACCTTC